This T cell receptor beta chain stems from a study of CD8 T cells in ankylosing spondylitis. This clonotype was counted at least ten times. Its antigen is unidentified. TCRdb processed the 5' RACE reads anew with MiXCR; each CDR3 protein has one entry. Here the sample spans hundreds of thousands of distinct CDR3 sequences, 17% being singletons. Germline V gives CDR1 SQVTM, CDR2 ANQGSEA. V trimming: 3 bases; J trimming: 3 bases; junction bases outside the gene matches: 5. CDR3 length: 13 residues. The study, taken as a whole, reports: The study looked at matched synovial fluid samples from ankylosing spondylitis patients. Disease-linked clones were reported to be significantly enriched there. There was a TCR beta motif, made of several highly homologous variants, that appeared characteristic of ankylosing spondylitis blood. Disease-linked clones were CD8+ and relatively rare in peripheral blood. Some motif variants had been reported before (in reactive arthritis synovial fluid and blood).

This clonotype originated in a male donor with ankylosing spondylitis. The rearrangement links TRBV29-1 to TRBJ2-7; 7 positions match TRBD2. Sequenced input: blood, either unsorted or a sorted T cell fraction (not recorded which). CDR3 coding DNA: TGCAGCGTTGAGCGGGAGCCGCGCTACGAGCAGTACTTC. The encoded protein is CSVEREPRYEQYF.